The next 10 T cell receptor beta chains were all read from a single sample in a study of early T cells in non-severe SARS-CoV-2 infection. TCRdb itself ran the 5' RACE reads through MiXCR, one entry per CDR3 protein. The table has around 60,000 distinct CDR3 sequences, around 18% seen once. Sequencing was performed on whole blood, taken at baseline. The receptors originated from an adult who was a healthcare worker with PCR-confirmed SARS-CoV-2 infection or an uninfected control (not recorded which).

The chain carries TRBV28 and TRBJ2-1; D is perhaps TRBD1 (5 bases). The V gene lost 1 base and the J gene lost 10 bases, with 14 bases spanning the gap. The CDR3 length is 14 residues. In germline, CDR1 is MDHEN, CDR2 SYDVKM. CDR3 coding DNA: TGTGCCAGCAGTTTATTTCGTACAGGAACAGAGCAGTTCTTC. Its protein product is CASSLFRTGTEQFF. Combining the CDR3 with reference TRBV28 and TRBJ2-1 gives the whole variable domain DVKVTQSSRYLVKRTGEKVFLECVQDMDHENMFWYRQDPGLGLRLIYFSYDVKMKEKGDIPEGYSVSREKKERFSLILESASTNQTSMYLCASSLFRTGTEQFFGPGTRLTVL.

The J gene is TRBJ2-7, the V gene TRBV4-2; no clear D gene. The CDR3 covers 13 residues. The germline V gene encodes CDR1 LGHNA and CDR2 YNFKEQ. Trimming took 4 bases from V and 6 from J, leaving 13 bases between them. CDR3 region: CASSRLGPSEQYF. CDR3 bases: TGTGCCAGCAGCCGCCTTGGGCCGAGCGAGCAGTACTTC.

The chain combines TRBV30 with TRBJ2-6; D ambiguous. This CDR3 comprises 13 residues. Germline V gene lookup returns CDR1 GTSNPN and CDR2 SVGIG (reference sequence). The V end lost 7 bases, the J end lost 2 bases, and 9 bases lay between the germline ends. The CDR3 reads CAYEAAGANVLTF. The CDR3 DNA is TGTGCCTATGAGGCAGCTGGGGCCAACGTCCTGACTTTC.

This chain uses TRBV7-2 with TRBJ2-3; D unclear. Germline CDR1 reads SGHTA; CDR2 reads FQGNSA. CDR3 length: 13 amino acids. Trimming pared 0 bases from V and 1 base from J, leaving 2 bases between. The CDR3 DNA reads as TGTGCCAGCAGCTTAGCGCGCACAGATACGCAGTATTTT. It specifies CASSLARTDTQYF.

The V gene is TRBV5-4, the J gene TRBJ1-3; the match to TRBD1 covers 8 bases. This CDR3 is built from 16 residues. V lost 0 bases to trimming and J lost 0 bases; unmatched junction nucleotides: 2. The germline gives CDR1 SGHNT, CDR2 YYREEE (reference sequence). The CDR3 spells CASSLAGTGSGNTIYF. The CDR3 nucleotides are TGTGCCAGCAGCTTGGCCGGGACAGGCTCTGGAAACACCATATATTTT.

A few counts support this clonotype. The CDR3: CASSLAREQFF. The CDR3 DNA reads TGTGCCAGCAGCTTGGCCAGAGAGCAGTTCTTC. This chain uses TRBV5-6 with TRBJ2-1; no firm D call. Trimming left V 0 bases short and J 10 bases short, with 5 bases between. The CDR3 covers 11 residues. In germline, CDR1 is SGHDT, CDR2 YYEEEE.

The V gene is TRBV12-3 or TRBV12-4, the J gene TRBJ1-3; TRBD1 might be the D (6 bases). The CDR3 sequence is 13 residues long. Trimming removed 6 bases at V and 2 bases at J, with 8 bases between. The CDR3 is CASRWTAGNTIYF. CDR3 coding DNA: TGTGCCAGCAGGTGGACAGCTGGAAACACCATATATTTT.

In its sample, this clonotype was seen a few times. The V and J genes are TRBV20-1 and TRBJ2-7, with 11 positions matching TRBD2. The ends lost 6 bases at V and 5 bases at J; junction bases unmatched: 12. The CDR3 is made up of 15 amino acids. Per the germline V gene, CDR1 is DFQATT and CDR2 is SNEGSKA (reference sequence). CDR3 amino acids: CSAKRLAGSLHEQYF. For the CDR3, the DNA is TGCAGTGCAAAAAGACTAGCGGGATCCCTGCACGAGCAGTACTTC.

The J gene is TRBJ2-7, the V gene TRBV7-2; maybe TRBD2 (6 bases). V shed 2 bases and J shed 5 bases, with 22 bases lying between them. The V gene's germline CDR1 is SGHTA and CDR2 FQGNSA. The CDR3 is 17 amino acids. The CDR3 sequence: CASSLSAGDGGIHEQYF. The CDR3 region has the DNA TGTGCCAGCAGCTTATCCGCCGGAGACGGAGGGATCCACGAGCAGTACTTC.

Only a few counts were recorded for this clonotype. The chain links TRBV18 to TRBJ2-5; D is perhaps TRBD2 (7 bases). The CDR3 totals 16 residues. V lost 4 bases, J lost 2 bases, and 17 bases lay in between. Germline CDR1 is KGHSH and CDR2 is LQKENI. CDR3 sequence reads: CASSQTGGGGQETQYF. The CDR3 coding sequence is TGTGCCAGCTCACAAACCGGAGGGGGGGGTCAAGAGACCCAGTACTTC. The whole variable domain, remainder taken from reference TRBV18 and TRBJ2-5, is NAGVMQNPRHLVRRRGQEARLRCSPMKGHSHVYWYRQLPEEGLKFMVYLQKENIIDESGMPKERFSAEFPKEGPSILRIQQVVRGDSAAYFCASSQTGGGGQETQYFGPGTRLLVL.